Below, 19 T cell receptor beta chains from the same sample are listed, as sequenced in a study of OX40 agonist ivuxolimab in advanced cancers. TCRdb keeps only in-frame clones here, not all; method: immunoSEQ multiplex PCR. The profile covers tens of thousands of clones, with approximately 88% appearing a single time and 0.75% to 1% taken by the ten largest. The sequencing used CD4+ or CD8+ T cells sorted from blood, collected in a trial of the OX40 agonist ivuxolimab. These receptors were collected from an adult with an advanced solid tumor such as melanoma, head and neck, liver or kidney cancer.

The chain joins TRBV5-1 to TRBJ2-7; 8 positions agree with TRBD1. After removal of 3 bases from V and 2 bases from J, the junction contained 10 bases not matched to a gene. This CDR3 has 16 residues. From germline, CDR1 is SGHRS and CDR2 YFSETQ. Here the CDR3 reads CASSSLQGEGTYEQYF. The CDR3 DNA is TGCGCCAGCAGCTCGCTACAGGGGGAAGGGACCTACGAGCAGTACTTC.

This sequence joins TRBV5-1 and TRBJ2-3; TRBD1 aligns across 10 bases. The CDR3 consists of 16 residues. Germline V CDR1 and CDR2: SGHRS, YFSETQ. Trimming cost V 0 bases and J 5 bases; bases outside gene matches: 6. The DNA of the CDR3 is TGCGCCAGCAGCTTGGGACCCGGGACAGGGGTAGATACGCAGTATTTT. Translated, it gives CASSLGPGTGVDTQYF.

This clone was seen only a few times. This chain connects TRBV6-6 to TRBJ1-1; D possibly corresponds to TRBD1 (5 bases). CDR3 length equals 14 residues. Germline lookup yields CDR1 MNHNY and CDR2 SVGAGI (reference sequence). Trimming removed 8 bases at V and 2 bases at J, with 15 bases between. CDR3 DNA sequence: TGTGCCAGCGCCATCGGGGACGCTAACACTGAAGCTTTCTTT. Encoded protein: CASAIGDANTEAFF.

As to this clone: Other DNA sequences within the sample encode an identical CDR3. The chain combines TRBV6-1 with TRBJ1-5; no definite D call. Germline CDR1 is MNHNS and CDR2 is SASEGT. The V end was cut by 0 bases, the J end by 0 bases, with 6 bases between. CDR3 length: 15 amino acids. CDR3 in amino acids: CASSEAGNSNQPQHF. The CDR3 bases are TGTGCCAGCAGTGAAGCAGGCAATAGCAATCAGCCCCAGCATTTT.

This clone appeared once. J is TRBJ1-5 and V is TRBV6-5; D is uncertain. The CDR3 extends over 16 amino acids. Germline-derived CDR1 and CDR2 are MNHEY and SVGAGI. V lost 0 bases to trimming and J lost 2 bases, with 11 bases between them. CDR3 region: CASSYSGVGGNQPQHF. The DNA for the CDR3 is TGTGCCAGCAGTTACTCGGGAGTCGGCGGCAATCAGCCCCAGCATTTT.

This chain uses TRBV2 with TRBJ1-6; D is perhaps TRBD1 (6 bases). Germline loops: CDR1 SNHLY, CDR2 FYNNEI. V was trimmed by 3 bases and J by 9 bases, leaving 15 bases between them. The CDR3 has 15 residues. Written as DNA, the CDR3 is TGTGCCAGCAGTGAGGGTCTCGGGGGCCGTTCACCCCTCCACTTT. Translation gives CASSEGLGGRSPLHF. Looking up the rest from reference TRBV2 and TRBJ1-6 gives the full variable domain: EPEVTQTPSHQVTQMGQEVILRCVPISNHLYFYWYRQILGQKVEFLVSFYNNEISEKSEIFDDQFSVERPDGSNFTLKIRSTKLEDSAMYFCASSEGLGGRSPLHFGNGTRLTVT.

This chain uses TRBV29-1 with TRBJ2-5; 8 bases match TRBD1. The V gene end was trimmed by 4 bases and the J gene end by 4 bases; junction bases not matched to a gene: 5. Germline values: CDR1 SQVTM, CDR2 ANQGSEA. The CDR3 loop spans 13 amino acids. CDR3 DNA sequence: TGCAGCGTTGTGGACAGGGTCGGAGAGACCCAGTACTTC. Protein sequence: CSVVDRVGETQYF.

The chain uses TRBV7-2 and TRBJ2-7; TRBD2 might be the D (6 bases). Trimming removed 1 base at V and 0 bases at J, with 10 bases between. CDR3 length equals 15 residues. Germline values: CDR1 SGHTA, CDR2 FQGNSA. The CDR3 region is CASSLGAGSSYEQYF. As DNA, the CDR3 is TGTGCCAGCAGCTTAGGGGCGGGGAGCTCCTACGAGCAGTACTTC.

The chain joins TRBV7-8 to TRBJ1-5; 10 bases align to TRBD1. Germline CDR1 is SGHVS and CDR2 is FQNEAQ. CDR3 length equals 19 residues. Trimming at V came to 1 base and at J to 1 base, leaving 10 bases not matched to a gene. Here the CDR3 reads CASSLGTQTGGRSNQPQHF. The CDR3 DNA reads TGTGCCAGCAGCTTAGGAACCCAGACAGGGGGCAGGAGCAATCAGCCCCAGCATTTT.

The chain employs TRBV7-2 and TRBJ2-7; 7 bases map to TRBD2. V lost 1 base and J lost 6; bases outside the gene matches: 9. Germline V gene lookup returns CDR1 SGHTA and CDR2 FQGNSA. The CDR3 loop spans 15 amino acids. CDR3 coding DNA: TGTGCCAGCAGCTTAGAGGGCGGGAGATCCCTCGAGCAGTACTTC. Translated: CASSLEGGRSLEQYF.

The rearrangement links TRBV28 to TRBJ2-7; D call uncertain. The V end was cut by 2 bases, the J end by 2 bases, with 7 bases between. The CDR3 runs to 13 residues. Germline lookup yields CDR1 MDHEN and CDR2 SYDVKM. In DNA form, the CDR3 reads TGTGCCAGCAGTTTACCTGGGACCTACGAGCAGTACTTC. Translation: CASSLPGTYEQYF.

V is TRBV2 and J is TRBJ2-1; TRBD2 matches at 9 bases. The junction had 6 bases not matched to a gene; V was cut back by 7 bases and J by 2 bases. Germline-derived CDR1 and CDR2 are SNHLY and FYNNEI. The CDR3 is made up of 15 amino acids. The CDR3 DNA reads as TGTGCCAGCACCTCGCGGGAGGGGACCTACAATGAGCAGTTCTTC. This translates into CASTSREGTYNEQFF.

The gene calls are TRBV11-3 and TRBJ2-1; 16 positions match TRBD2. The CDR3 sequence is 18 residues long. Germline CDR1 SGHNT, CDR2 YENEEA. V lost 4 bases and J lost 1; bases outside the gene matches: 4. CDR3 coding DNA: TGTGCCAGCAGCTCCGGGACTAGCGGGAGGGAATCCTACAATGAGCAGTTCTTC. The encoded protein is CASSSGTSGRESYNEQFF.

The J gene is TRBJ1-4, the V gene TRBV5-1; TRBD1 matches 8 bases. The CDR3 length is 16 residues. Per the germline V gene, CDR1 is SGHRS and CDR2 is YFSETQ. The V segment lost 1 base and the J segment 4 bases; nucleotides outside the gene matches: 6. The CDR3 region is CASSLSRGQGNEKLFF. The DNA of the CDR3 is TGCGCCAGCAGCTTGTCCAGGGGGCAAGGTAATGAAAAACTGTTTTTT.

The chain joins TRBV6-1 to TRBJ1-2; D not resolved. The CDR3 length is 12 residues. Germline V gene data show CDR1 as MNHNS and CDR2 as SASEGT. With 3 bases removed from V and 4 bases from J, the gap between germline ends came to 6 bases. The CDR3 sequence: CASSDSVYGYTF. The CDR3 bases are TGTGCCAGCAGTGATTCCGTCTATGGCTACACCTTC.

The J gene is TRBJ2-5, the V gene TRBV7-2; the match to TRBD2 covers 9 bases. Looked up from germline, CDR1 is SGHTA and CDR2 is FQGNSA. V lost 0 bases to trimming and J lost 4 bases; unmatched junction nucleotides: 6. This CDR3 is built from 16 residues. CDR3: CASSLAGGRAGETQYF. The CDR3 nucleotides are TGTGCCAGCAGCTTAGCTGGCGGGAGGGCCGGAGAGACCCAGTACTTC.

This clone was detected only once. The V and J genes are TRBV2 and TRBJ2-2; D remains unclear. Germline V gene data show CDR1 as SNHLY and CDR2 as FYNNEI. The length of the CDR3 is 17 residues. The V and J ends lost 7 bases and 0 bases respectively, with 18 bases between them. This CDR3 reads CASTRSGIASNTGELFF. CDR3 coding DNA: TGTGCCAGCACTCGGAGTGGGATTGCCTCGAACACCGGGGAGCTGTTTTTT.

The gene calls are TRBV7-9 and TRBJ2-7, with 8 bases fitting TRBD1. The germline V gene encodes CDR1 SEHNR and CDR2 FQNEAQ (reference sequence). The length of the CDR3 is 13 residues. V was clipped by 4 bases and J by 9 bases; unmatched bases: 8. Here the CDR3 DNA reads TGTGCCAGCAGCTCGGGACAGGACTTTGGGCAGTACTTC. Protein sequence: CASSSGQDFGQYF. The full variable domain, its missing parts supplied by reference TRBV7-9 and TRBJ2-7, is DTGVSQNPRHKITKRGQNVTFRCDPISEHNRLYWYRQTLGQGPEFLTYFQNEAQLEKSRLLSDRFSAERPKGSFSTLEIQRTEQGDSAMYLCASSSGQDFGQYFGPGTRLTVT.

About this clone itself: Relative to the germline gene, one junction end is altered; a read error may explain this. This chain links TRBV5-6 with TRBJ2-5, with D perhaps matching TRBD1 or TRBD2 (5 bases each). The J call may be incorrect, as the DNA end agrees better with TRBJ2-7. The CDR3 is 15 amino acids. The V gene's germline CDR1 is SGHDT and CDR2 YYEEEE. The CDR3, as DNA: TGTGCCAGCAGTTTGGGACGGACAAGGGACTACGAGCAGTACTTC. The encoded protein is CASSLGRTRDYEQYF.